The rows below give T cell receptor beta chains drawn from one sample of a study of blood T cells in healthy people across ages. TCRdb analysed the 5' RACE reads with MiXCR anew, one entry per CDR3 protein. The data contain under 800,000 distinct CDR3 sequences, roughly 45% of them singletons. The specimen sequenced was blood. Receptor source: an older woman in good health. Both conserved end residues are part of each CDR3. Fields, in order: J gene, V gene, CDR3 protein.

TRBJ2-3 | TRBV5-6 | CASSSRTGSSTDTQYF
TRBJ2-3 | TRBV7-2 | CASSLGLTSVEDTQYF
TRBJ2-5 | TRBV5-6 | CASSIPGGEETQYF
TRBJ1-1 | TRBV6-6 | CASSPIRSTEAFF
TRBJ2-6 | TRBV9 | CASREGGSGANVLTF
TRBJ2-1 | TRBV20-1 | CSATGISYNEQFF
TRBJ1-2 | TRBV29-1 | CSVGEYGSNYGYTF
TRBJ2-5 | TRBV7-2 | CASSFDQIQETQYF
TRBJ2-1 | TRBV28 | CASRAGGSSGVEQFF
TRBJ1-6 | TRBV18 | CASSPRTANSPLHF
TRBJ2-7 | TRBV20-1 | CSADGTSGGAYEQYF
TRBJ1-2 | TRBV20-1 | CSASDRGYTF
NA | TRBV20-1 | CSARDARSSYNEQYF
TRBJ2-3 | TRBV6-6 | CASSYHTSGTDTQYF
TRBJ1-4 | TRBV7-2 | CASSLALQATNEKLFF
TRBJ2-6 | TRBV6-1 | CASSRDSANSGANVLTF
TRBJ2-6 | TRBV6-2/TRBV6-3 | CASSYSGFLVSSGANVLTF
TRBJ2-5 | TRBV7-9 | CASSWGLLQETQYF
TRBJ1-6 | TRBV6-6 | CASSTGQGESPLHF
TRBJ2-7 | TRBV12-3/TRBV12-4 | CASSPYAEGIQYF
TRBJ2-5 | TRBV4-2 | CASSQVVSGTGETQYF
TRBJ2-7 | TRBV20-1 | CSAPPRDRVLGEQYF
TRBJ2-7 | TRBV7-2 | CASSLELLLYEQYF
TRBJ2-5 | TRBV7-2 | CASSFRPTGEETQYF
TRBJ2-5 | TRBV9 | CASSVASGGTYGQYF
TRBJ2-5 | TRBV6-2/TRBV6-3 | CASIRRASIGETQYF
NA | TRBV29-1 | CSVELAVPRASSYEQYF
TRBJ1-1 | TRBV9 | CASSPYPGEAFF
NA | TRBV4-3 | CASSFQTGSSYNEQYF
TRBJ2-7 | TRBV21-1 | CASSRGDTLSSYEQYF
TRBJ2-2 | TRBV12-3/TRBV12-4 | CASVLLIGTGELFF
TRBJ2-1 | TRBV29-1 | CSMSRSSYNEQFF
TRBJ2-3 | TRBV20-1 | CSANSPSGYTDTQYF
TRBJ1-1 | TRBV20-1 | CSASDRADTEAFF
TRBJ1-5 | TRBV29-1 | CSVRTGGSNQPQHF
TRBJ2-1 | TRBV2 | CASSGLGGNEQFF
TRBJ2-4 | TRBV3-1 | CASSQVGRQYF
NA | TRBV3-1 | CASSQVKETQYF
TRBJ1-1 | TRBV29-1 | CSVGQTVNTEAFF
TRBJ1-5 | TRBV6-2/TRBV6-3 | CASSYGPVSNQPQHF
TRBJ2-5 | TRBV5-1 | CASSLDRGIAQETQYF
TRBJ2-3 | TRBV2 | CASSEGTGGIDTQYF
TRBJ1-4 | TRBV5-4 | CASSWTGEEKLFF
TRBJ1-1 | TRBV6-5 | CASSPTGRMNTEAFF
TRBJ1-2 | TRBV6-6 | CASSYARDRPYGYTF
TRBJ1-6 | TRBV6-1 | CASSPTGVRWGIDSPLHF
TRBJ2-3 | TRBV21-1 | CASNRDCSWDTQYF
NA | TRBV20-1 | CSASPGGSSYNEQYF
TRBJ2-7 | TRBV7-2 | CASSFTVDTYEQYF
TRBJ2-3 | TRBV7-2 | CASSFGGINTDTQYF